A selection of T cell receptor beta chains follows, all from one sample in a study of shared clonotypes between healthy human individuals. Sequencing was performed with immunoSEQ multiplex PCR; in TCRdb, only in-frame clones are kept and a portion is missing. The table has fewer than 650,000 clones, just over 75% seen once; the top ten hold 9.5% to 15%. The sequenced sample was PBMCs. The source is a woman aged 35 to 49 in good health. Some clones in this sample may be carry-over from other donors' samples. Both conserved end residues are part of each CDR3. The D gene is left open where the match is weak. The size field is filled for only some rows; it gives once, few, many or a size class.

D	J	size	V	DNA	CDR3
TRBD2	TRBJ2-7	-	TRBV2	TGTGCCAGCAGTGACCCCCGAGGCGGGAGCAGCTCCTACGAGCAGTACTTC	CASSDPRGGSSSYEQYF
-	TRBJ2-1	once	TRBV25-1	TGTGCCAGCACCCGGGGCGACAATGAGCAGTTCTTC	CASTRGDNEQFF
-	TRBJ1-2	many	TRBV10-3	TGTGCCATCAGTGAAGGACAGATTGCTGGCTACACCTTC	CAISEGQIAGYTF
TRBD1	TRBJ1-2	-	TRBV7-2	TGTGCCAGCAGCTTAGCGACAGGGAACTATGGCTACACCTTC	CASSLATGNYGYTF
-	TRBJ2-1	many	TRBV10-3	TGTGCCATCAGCGCTGTACAGGGCTATGAGCAGTTCTTC	CAISAVQGYEQFF
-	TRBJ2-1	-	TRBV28	TGTGCCAGCAGTACCGGGTACTACAATGAGCAGTTCTTC	CASSTGYYNEQFF
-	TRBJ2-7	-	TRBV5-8	TGTGCCAGCAGCTCCAACACCTACGAGCAGTACTTC	CASSSNTYEQYF
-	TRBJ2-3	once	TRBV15	TGTGCCACCAGCATACAGGGCACAGATACGCAGTATTTT	CATSIQGTDTQYF
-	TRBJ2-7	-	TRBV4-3	TGCGCCAGCAGCCAAGAGAGACAGAACTCCTACGAGCAGTACTTC	CASSQERQNSYEQYF
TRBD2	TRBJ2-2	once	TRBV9	TGTGCCAGCAGCGTAACGTCCGGGGGGTCGGCTAACGCCGGGGAGCTGTTTTTT	CASSVTSGGSANAGELFF
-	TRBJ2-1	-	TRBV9	TGTGCCAGCAGCTCCCCTAGTTTGGGTGAGCAGTTCTTC	CASSSPSLGEQFF
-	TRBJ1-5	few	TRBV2	TGTGCCAGCGCCAGGGAGAGTGGCAATCAGCCCCAGCATTTT	CASARESGNQPQHF
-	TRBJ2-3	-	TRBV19	TGTGCCAGTAGTTCAAGGGGCACCACGGGCACAGATACGCAGTATTTT	CASSSRGTTGTDTQYF
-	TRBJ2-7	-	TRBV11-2	TGTGCCAGCAGCTACGCAGGGGATGACGAGCAGTACTTC	CASSYAGDDEQYF
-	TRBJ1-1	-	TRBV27	TGTGCCAGCAGTTTATCGAGGGGCCAGCACACTGAAGCTTTCTTT	CASSLSRGQHTEAFF
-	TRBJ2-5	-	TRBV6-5	TGTGCCAGCAGCCCAACGGGAATCCAGGAGACCCAGTACTTC	CASSPTGIQETQYF
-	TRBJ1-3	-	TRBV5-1	TGCGCCAGCAGCTTGTCCTCTGGAAACACCATATATTTT	CASSLSSGNTIYF
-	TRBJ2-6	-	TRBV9	TGTGCCAGCAGCGTAGTCGGGGGCTCTGGGGCCAACGTCCTGACTTTC	CASSVVGGSGANVLTF
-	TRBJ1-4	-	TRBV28	TGTGCCAGCAGTTCCCCCTCCCAGGGGAGAAATGAAAAACTGTTTTTT	CASSSPSQGRNEKLFF
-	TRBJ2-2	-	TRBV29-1	TGCAGCGGAACCCATTGGACCGGGGAGCTGTTTTTT	CSGTHWTGELFF
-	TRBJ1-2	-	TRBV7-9	TGTGCCAGCAGCCCCCCGGCCTCTCCGGGCCGCGGCTACACCTTC	CASSPPASPGRGYTF
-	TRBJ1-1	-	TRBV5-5	TGTGCCAGCAGCCCACAACCGAAGAGGGGCACTGAAGCTTTCTTT	CASSPQPKRGTEAFF
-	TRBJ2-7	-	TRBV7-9	TGTGCCAGCAGCTTTAGCTTGATGGACGGATTCTACGAGCAGTACTTC	CASSFSLMDGFYEQYF
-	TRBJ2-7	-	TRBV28	TGTGCCAGCAGTTTTGTCAGGGGAGGTAGCGAGCAGTACTTC	CASSFVRGGSEQYF
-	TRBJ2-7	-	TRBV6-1	TGTGCCAGCAGTGATTCGGGGGGCCTGGCCTACGAGCAGTACTTC	CASSDSGGLAYEQYF
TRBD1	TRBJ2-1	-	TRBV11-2	TGTGCCAGCAGCTTAGGGGACAGGGCTGGCGAGCAGTTCTTC	CASSLGDRAGEQFF
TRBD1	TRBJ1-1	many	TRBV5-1	TGCGCCAGCAGCTTGGAGGGGGCAGACAGCACTGAAGCTTTCTTT	CASSLEGADSTEAFF
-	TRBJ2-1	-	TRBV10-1	TGCGCCAGCACAATAAGTCCACAGGGTTCAGGGTGGTCCTACAATGAGCAGTTCTTC	CASTISPQGSGWSYNEQFF
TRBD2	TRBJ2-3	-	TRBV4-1	TGCGCCAGCAGCCAGCAAACCCTAGCGGGGAGCACAGATACGCAGTATTTT	CASSQQTLAGSTDTQYF
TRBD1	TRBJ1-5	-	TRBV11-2	TGTGCCAGCAGCCGGGACAGAGACCAGCCTCAGCATTTT	CASSRDRDQPQHF
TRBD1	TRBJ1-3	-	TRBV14	TGTGCCAGCAGCCAAGATGTAGGGGGCGTGTACACCATATATTTT	CASSQDVGGVYTIYF
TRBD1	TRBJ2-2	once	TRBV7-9	TGTGCCAGCAGCGAAACAGGGGACAGCACCGGGGAGCTGTTTTTT	CASSETGDSTGELFF
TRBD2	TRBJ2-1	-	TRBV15	TGTGCCACCAGCAGAGATCCTAGCGGGAGGGCAAACTACAATGAGCAGTTCTTC	CATSRDPSGRANYNEQFF
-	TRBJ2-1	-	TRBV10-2	TGCGCCAGCAGTGAATCAGGGGACACCTACAATGAGCAGTTCTTC	CASSESGDTYNEQFF
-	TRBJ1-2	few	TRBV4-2	TGTGCCAGCAGCCAAGACAGGCCCTCTTGGAGTGGCTACACCTTC	CASSQDRPSWSGYTF
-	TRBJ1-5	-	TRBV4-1	TGCGCCAGCAGCCAAGAACCCGCCCTTCCCCAGCATTTT	CASSQEPALPQHF
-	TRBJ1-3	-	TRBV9	TGTGCCAGCAGCGTAGACCTATCTCCTGGAAACACCATATATTTT	CASSVDLSPGNTIYF
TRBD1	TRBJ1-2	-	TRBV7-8	TGTGCCAGCAGCTTTAGAGTACAGGGGGACGGCTACACCTTC	CASSFRVQGDGYTF
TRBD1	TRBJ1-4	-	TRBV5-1	TGCGCCAGCAGCTTGGAGGGACAGGGGAATGAAAAACTGTTTTTT	CASSLEGQGNEKLFF